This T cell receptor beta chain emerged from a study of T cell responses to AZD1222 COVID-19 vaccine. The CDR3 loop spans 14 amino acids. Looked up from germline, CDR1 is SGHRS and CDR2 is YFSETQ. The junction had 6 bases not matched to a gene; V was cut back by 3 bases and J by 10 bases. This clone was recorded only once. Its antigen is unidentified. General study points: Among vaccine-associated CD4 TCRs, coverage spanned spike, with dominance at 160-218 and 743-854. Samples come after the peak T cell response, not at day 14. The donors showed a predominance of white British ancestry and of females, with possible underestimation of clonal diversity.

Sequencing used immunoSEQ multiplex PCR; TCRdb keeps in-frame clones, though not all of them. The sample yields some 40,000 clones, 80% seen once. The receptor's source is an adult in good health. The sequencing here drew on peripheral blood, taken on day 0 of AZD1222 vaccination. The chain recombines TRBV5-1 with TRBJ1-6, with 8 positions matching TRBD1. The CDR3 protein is CASSWGTGGSPLHF. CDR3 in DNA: TGCGCCAGCAGCTGGGGGACAGGAGGGTCACCCCTCCACTTT.